These 7 T cell receptor beta chains originate from one sample sequenced in a study of T cells after yellow fever vaccination. TCRdb recomputed calls from the 5' RACE reads with MiXCR, one row per CDR3 protein. The repertoire includes 240,000 or so distinct CDR3 sequences, 6.9% of them detected once, and approximately 0.84% sits in the top ten. Sequencing was performed on CD4+ T cells sorted from PBMCs, taken 15 days after the yellow fever booster vaccination. These TCRs come from a man aged 30-40 years who received the YFV17D yellow fever vaccine.

This clonotype was detected only a few times. The rearrangement links TRBV29-1 to TRBJ2-2; D remains ambiguous. The germline CDR1 and CDR2 sequences are SQVTM and ANQGSEA. The V gene lost 5 bases and the J gene lost 1 base, with 11 bases spanning the gap. This CDR3 spans 14 amino acids. Here the CDR3 DNA reads TGCAGCGTTAAAGGACCGCGGAACACCGGGGAGCTGTTTTTT. Amino acids: CSVKGPRNTGELFF.

V usage is TRBV7-2 and J usage is TRBJ2-1; D tentatively fits TRBD1 or TRBD2 (6 bases each). Germline CDR1 is SGHTA and CDR2 is FQGNSA. The V and J ends lost 4 bases and 9 bases respectively, with 22 bases between them. This CDR3 region has 16 residues. The CDR3 is CASSYSWGAGRSEQFF. CDR3 DNA sequence: TGTGCCAGCAGCTATAGCTGGGGGGCGGGAAGAAGTGAGCAGTTCTTC.

The V gene is TRBV20-1, the J gene TRBJ2-1; 16 nucleotides line up with TRBD2. This CDR3 spans 15 amino acids. CDR1 is DFQATT and CDR2 is SNEGSKA in the germline V gene (reference sequence). After removal of 6 bases from V and 7 bases from J, the junction contained 6 bases not matched to a gene. In DNA form, the CDR3 reads TGCAGTGCAACGGGACTAGCGGGAGGGCCGAATGAGCAGTTCTTC. Amino acids: CSATGLAGGPNEQFF.

This clonotype was picked up many times. This rearrangement joins TRBV6-2 or TRBV6-3 to TRBJ2-5, with D perhaps TRBD1 or TRBD2 (7 bases each). This CDR3 is built from 15 residues. Germline-derived CDR1 and CDR2 are MNHEY and SVGEGT. Trimming pared 5 bases from V and 3 bases from J, leaving 16 bases between. The CDR3 DNA is TGTGCCAGCAGTCCCAGGGGGGGGGCGAAAGAGACCCAGTACTTC. It is translated as CASSPRGGAKETQYF.

This clonotype was seen a handful of times. The chain joins TRBV11-2 to TRBJ2-5; 8 bases are shared with TRBD1. V dropped 5 bases and J dropped 2; count of bases not matched to a gene: 13. The CDR3 sequence is 17 residues long. Germline lookup yields CDR1 SGHAT and CDR2 FQNNGV. CDR3 protein: CASSNRRRQGTQETQYF. The CDR3 DNA is TGTGCCAGCAGCAACCGTAGAAGACAGGGGACGCAAGAGACCCAGTACTTC. Together with reference TRBV11-2 and TRBJ2-5, the CDR3 gives the full variable domain: EAGVAQSPRYKIIEKRQSVAFWCNPISGHATLYWYQQILGQGPKLLIQFQNNGVVDDSQLPKDRFSAERLKGVDSTLKIQPAKLEDSAVYLCASSNRRRQGTQETQYFGPGTRLLVL.

The chain recombines TRBV20-1 with TRBJ2-3; D ambiguous. This CDR3 spans 13 amino acids. Trimming left V 3 bases short and J 0 bases short, with 7 bases between. The germline gives CDR1 DFQATT, CDR2 SNEGSKA (reference sequence). The CDR3 DNA is TGCAGTGCTAGCTCGACTAGCACAGATACGCAGTATTTT. Translation gives CSASSTSTDTQYF.

This clonotype was seen at least ten times. The chain has TRBV20-1 and TRBJ2-7, with a possible D match to TRBD2 (6 bases). Germline V gene sequence: CDR1 DFQATT, CDR2 SNEGSKA (reference sequence). V was pared by 5 bases and J by 4 bases, with 15 bases between. The CDR3 is made up of 13 amino acids. CDR3 sequence: CSAGMGGGYEQYF. The DNA of the CDR3 is TGCAGTGCTGGAATGGGAGGCGGGTACGAGCAGTACTTC.